The clone carrying this T cell receptor beta chain was seen at least ten times. What it binds is not known. CDR3 regions were amplified by Arm-PCR using iRepertoire HTBI primers to build TCR beta libraries. In the authors' methods: Identified segments across samples numbered 60 or so TRBV and 14 to 15 TRBJ. TCRdb itself ran the multiplex PCR reads through MiXCR, one entry per CDR3 protein. The authors' filters were not applied to this entry. The sample carries hundreds of thousands of distinct CDR3 sequences, 15% to 20% recorded once. These data are taken from a study of regulatory T cells in long-lasting Graves disease. Time point defined: newly diagnosed GD, antithyroid drugs for less than 3 months. The authors made the TCR library using RNA they extracted from PBMCs. Patients were from an endocrinology department in Xi'an, China. Whole-study findings and limits: Small sample size may have lowered accuracy. Persistent disease was associated with favored TRBV28 usage and with favored use of TRBJ1-2 and TRBJ2-5.

V was clipped by 5 bases and J by 1 base; unmatched bases: 5. The CDR3 is 15 residues long. The sample also formed part of further work on T cells in Graves' hyperthyroidism and ophthalmopathy.

This TCR was recovered from a woman aged 25-40 years with Graves disease. The V and J genes are TRBV12-3 or TRBV12-4 and TRBJ2-5; 9 positions match TRBD1. The sequenced sample was peripheral blood mononuclear cells (PBMCs), obtained at new diagnosis, from a patient treated with antithyroid drugs. Here the CDR3 reads CASSPGDRVQETQYF. Written as DNA, the CDR3 is TGTGCCAGCAGTCCTGGGGACAGGGTCCAAGAGACCCAGTACTTC.